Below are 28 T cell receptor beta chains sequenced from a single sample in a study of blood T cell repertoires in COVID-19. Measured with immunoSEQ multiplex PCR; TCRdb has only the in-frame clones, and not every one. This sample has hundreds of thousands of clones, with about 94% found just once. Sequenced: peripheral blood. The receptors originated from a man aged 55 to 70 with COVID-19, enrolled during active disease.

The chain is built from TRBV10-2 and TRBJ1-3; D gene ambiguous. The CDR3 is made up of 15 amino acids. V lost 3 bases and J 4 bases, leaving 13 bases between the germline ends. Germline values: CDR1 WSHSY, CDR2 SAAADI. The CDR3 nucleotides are TGCGCCAGCAGTGATGCGGGAGGATGGGGAAACACCATATATTTT. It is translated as CASSDAGGWGNTIYF.

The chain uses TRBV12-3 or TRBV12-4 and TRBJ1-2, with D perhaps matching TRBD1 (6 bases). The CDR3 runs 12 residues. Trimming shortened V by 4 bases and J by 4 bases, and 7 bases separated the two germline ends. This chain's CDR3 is CASSSDSYGYTF. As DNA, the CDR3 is TGTGCCAGCAGTTCGGACAGCTATGGCTACACCTTC.

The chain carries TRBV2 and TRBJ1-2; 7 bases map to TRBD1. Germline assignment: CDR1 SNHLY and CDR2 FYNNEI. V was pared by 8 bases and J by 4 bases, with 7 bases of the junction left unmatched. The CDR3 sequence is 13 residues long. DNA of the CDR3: TGTGCCAGCCACAGGGGCTACGGCTATGGCTACACCTTC. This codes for CASHRGYGYGYTF. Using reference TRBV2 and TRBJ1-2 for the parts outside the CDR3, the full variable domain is EPEVTQTPSHQVTQMGQEVILRCVPISNHLYFYWYRQILGQKVEFLVSFYNNEISEKSEIFDDQFSVERPDGSNFTLKIRSTKLEDSAMYFCASHRGYGYGYTFGSGTRLTVV.

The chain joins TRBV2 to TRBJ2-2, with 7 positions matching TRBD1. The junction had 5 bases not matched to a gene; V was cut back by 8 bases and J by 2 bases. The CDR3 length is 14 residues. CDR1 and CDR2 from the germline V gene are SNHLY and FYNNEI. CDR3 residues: CASGTASNTGELFF. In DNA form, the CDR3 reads TGTGCCAGCGGGACAGCGTCCAACACCGGGGAGCTGTTTTTT.

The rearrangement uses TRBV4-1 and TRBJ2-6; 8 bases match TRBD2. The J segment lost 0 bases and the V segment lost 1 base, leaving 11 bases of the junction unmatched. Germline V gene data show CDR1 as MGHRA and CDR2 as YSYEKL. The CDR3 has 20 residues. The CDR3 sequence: CASSQVYRGGPTSGANVLTF. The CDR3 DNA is TGCGCCAGCAGCCAAGTTTACCGGGGGGGCCCCACCTCTGGGGCCAACGTCCTGACTTTC.

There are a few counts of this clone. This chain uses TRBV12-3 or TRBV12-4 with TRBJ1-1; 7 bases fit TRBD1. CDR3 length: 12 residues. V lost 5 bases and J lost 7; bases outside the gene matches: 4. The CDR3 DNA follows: TGTGCCAGCAGTCCAGGGACAGATGAAGCTTTCTTT. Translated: CASSPGTDEAFF.

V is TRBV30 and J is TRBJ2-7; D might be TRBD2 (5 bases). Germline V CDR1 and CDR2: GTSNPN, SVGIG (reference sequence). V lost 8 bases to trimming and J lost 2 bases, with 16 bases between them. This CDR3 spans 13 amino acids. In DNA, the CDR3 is TGTGCCGGTCACACCGGGATCGCCTACGAGCAGTACTTC. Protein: CAGHTGIAYEQYF. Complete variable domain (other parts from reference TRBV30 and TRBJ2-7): SQTIHQWPATLVQPVGSPLSLECTVEGTSNPNLYWYRQAAGRGLQLLFYSVGIGQISSEVPQNLSASRPQDRQFILSSKKLLLSDSGFYLCAGHTGIAYEQYFGPGTRLTVT.

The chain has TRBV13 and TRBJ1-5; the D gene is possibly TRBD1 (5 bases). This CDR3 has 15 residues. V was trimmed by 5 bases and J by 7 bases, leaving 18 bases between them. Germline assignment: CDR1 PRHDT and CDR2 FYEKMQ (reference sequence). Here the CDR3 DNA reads TGTGCCAGCAGCCGCTCTGGGGGGACGAGGCAGCCCCAGCATTTT. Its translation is CASSRSGGTRQPQHF.

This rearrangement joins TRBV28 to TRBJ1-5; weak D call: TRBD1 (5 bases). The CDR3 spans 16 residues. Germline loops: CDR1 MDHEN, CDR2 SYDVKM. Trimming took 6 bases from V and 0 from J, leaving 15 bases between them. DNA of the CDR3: TGTGCCAGCAGCACGGGGGACGTACGTAGCAATCAGCCCCAGCATTTT. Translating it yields CASSTGDVRSNQPQHF.

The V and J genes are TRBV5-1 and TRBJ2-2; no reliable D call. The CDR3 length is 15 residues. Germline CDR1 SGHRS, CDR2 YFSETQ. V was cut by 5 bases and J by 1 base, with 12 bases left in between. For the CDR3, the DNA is TGCGCCAGCAGTTTAACCCAGAAGAACACCGGGGAGCTGTTTTTT. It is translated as CASSLTQKNTGELFF.

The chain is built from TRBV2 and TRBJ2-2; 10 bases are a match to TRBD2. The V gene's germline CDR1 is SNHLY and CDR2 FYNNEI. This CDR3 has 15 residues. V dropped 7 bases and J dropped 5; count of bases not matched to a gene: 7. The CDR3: CASTRAGGRTGELFF. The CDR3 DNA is TGTGCCAGCACCCGAGCGGGGGGGAGGACCGGGGAGCTGTTTTTT.

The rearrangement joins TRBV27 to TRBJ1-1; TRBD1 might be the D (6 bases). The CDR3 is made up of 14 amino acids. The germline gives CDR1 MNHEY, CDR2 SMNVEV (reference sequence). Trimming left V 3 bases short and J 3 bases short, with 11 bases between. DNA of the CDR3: TGTGCCAGCAGTTTGCTGTGGACAGACACTGAAGCTTTCTTT. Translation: CASSLLWTDTEAFF.

CDR3 coding DNA: TGTGCCAGCAGCCAAGCCGGGACAGGGCCTTACGAGCAGTACTTC. It encodes CASSQAGTGPYEQYF. J is TRBJ2-7 and V is TRBV3-1 (or the pseudogene TRBV3-2); 9 nucleotides line up with TRBD1. This CDR3 has 15 residues. V lost 1 base and J lost 4; bases outside the gene matches: 5. Germline lookup yields CDR1 LGHDT and CDR2 YNNKEL (reference sequence).

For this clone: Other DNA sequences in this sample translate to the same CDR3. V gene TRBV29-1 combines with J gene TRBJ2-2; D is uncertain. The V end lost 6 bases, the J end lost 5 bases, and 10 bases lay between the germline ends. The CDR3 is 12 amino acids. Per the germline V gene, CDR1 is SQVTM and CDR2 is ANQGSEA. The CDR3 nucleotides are TGCAGCGTGAGACCCGGGACCGGGGAGCTGTTTTTT. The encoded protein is CSVRPGTGELFF.

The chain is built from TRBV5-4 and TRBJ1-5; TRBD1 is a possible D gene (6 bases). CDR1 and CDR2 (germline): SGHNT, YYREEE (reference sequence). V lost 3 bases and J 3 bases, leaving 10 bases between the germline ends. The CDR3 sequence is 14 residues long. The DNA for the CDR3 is TGTGCCAGCAGCTCGGACAGTAACAATCAGCCCCAGCATTTT. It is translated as CASSSDSNNQPQHF.

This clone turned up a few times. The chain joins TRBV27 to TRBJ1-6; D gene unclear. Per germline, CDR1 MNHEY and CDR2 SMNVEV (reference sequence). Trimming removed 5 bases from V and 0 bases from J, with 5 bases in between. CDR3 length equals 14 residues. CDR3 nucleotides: TGTGCCAGCAGTCCGAGCTCCTATAATTCACCCCTCCACTTT. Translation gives CASSPSSYNSPLHF.

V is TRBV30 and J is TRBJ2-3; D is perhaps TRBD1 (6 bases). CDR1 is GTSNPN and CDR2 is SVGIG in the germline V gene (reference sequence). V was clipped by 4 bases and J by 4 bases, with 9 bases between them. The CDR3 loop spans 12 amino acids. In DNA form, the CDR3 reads TGTGCCTGGACCCCAGGGGCAGATACGCAGTATTTT. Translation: CAWTPGADTQYF.

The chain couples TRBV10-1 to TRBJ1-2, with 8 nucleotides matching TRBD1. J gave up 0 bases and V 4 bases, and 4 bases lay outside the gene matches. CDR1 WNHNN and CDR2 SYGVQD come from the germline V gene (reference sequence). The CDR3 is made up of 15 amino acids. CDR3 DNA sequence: TGCGCCAGCAGTGGGTACAGGGGGTCTAACTATGGCTACACCTTC. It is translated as CASSGYRGSNYGYTF.

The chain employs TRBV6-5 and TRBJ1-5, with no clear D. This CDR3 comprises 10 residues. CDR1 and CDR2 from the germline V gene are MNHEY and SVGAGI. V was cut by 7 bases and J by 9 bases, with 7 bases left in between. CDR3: CASNSRPQHF. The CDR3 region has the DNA TGTGCCAGCAACTCCCGGCCCCAGCATTTT.

The CDR3 loop reads CASSNRDREHTQYF. DNA for the CDR3: TGTGCCAGCAGCAACCGGGACAGGGAACATACGCAGTATTTT. The chain combines TRBV5-6 with TRBJ2-3; 9 bases line up with TRBD1. The CDR3 runs 14 residues. CDR1 and CDR2 (germline): SGHDT, YYEEEE. With V trimmed by 4 bases and J by 7 bases, 7 bases remained unmatched.

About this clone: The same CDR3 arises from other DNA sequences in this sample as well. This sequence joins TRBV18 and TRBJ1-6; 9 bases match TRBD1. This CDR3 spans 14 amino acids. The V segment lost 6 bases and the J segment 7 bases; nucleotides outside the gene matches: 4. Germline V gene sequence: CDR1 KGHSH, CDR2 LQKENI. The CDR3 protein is CASSPGQGNSPLHF. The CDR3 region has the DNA TGTGCCAGCTCGCCGGGACAGGGAAATTCACCCCTCCACTTT. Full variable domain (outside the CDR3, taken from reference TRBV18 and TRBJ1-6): NAGVMQNPRHLVRRRGQEARLRCSPMKGHSHVYWYRQLPEEGLKFMVYLQKENIIDESGMPKERFSAEFPKEGPSILRIQQVVRGDSAAYFCASSPGQGNSPLHFGNGTRLTVT.

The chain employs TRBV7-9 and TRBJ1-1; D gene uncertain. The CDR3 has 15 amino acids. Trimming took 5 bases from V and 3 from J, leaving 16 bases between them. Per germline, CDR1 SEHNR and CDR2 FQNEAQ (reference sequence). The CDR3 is CASSPVWQRDTEAFF. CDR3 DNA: TGTGCCAGCAGCCCAGTGTGGCAGCGAGACACTGAAGCTTTCTTT.

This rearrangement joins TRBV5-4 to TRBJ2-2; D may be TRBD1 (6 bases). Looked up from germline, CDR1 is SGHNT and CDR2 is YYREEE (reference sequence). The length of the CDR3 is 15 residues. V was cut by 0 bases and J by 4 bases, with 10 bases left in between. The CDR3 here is CASSLVQGGTGELFF. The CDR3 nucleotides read TGTGCCAGCAGCTTGGTACAGGGCGGCACCGGGGAGCTGTTTTTT.

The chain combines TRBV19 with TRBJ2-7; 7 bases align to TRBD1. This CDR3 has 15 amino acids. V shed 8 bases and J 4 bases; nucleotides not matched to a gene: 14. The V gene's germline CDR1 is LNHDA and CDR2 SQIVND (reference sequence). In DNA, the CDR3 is TGTGCCAGTGAGCAGGGGGTGCTACCCATTTACGAGCAGTACTTC. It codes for CASEQGVLPIYEQYF. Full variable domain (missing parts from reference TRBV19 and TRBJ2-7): DGGITQSPKYLFRKEGQNVTLSCEQNLNHDAMYWYRQDPGQGLRLIYYSQIVNDFQKGDIAEGYSVSREKKESFPLTVTSAQKNPTAFYLCASEQGVLPIYEQYFGPGTRLTVT.

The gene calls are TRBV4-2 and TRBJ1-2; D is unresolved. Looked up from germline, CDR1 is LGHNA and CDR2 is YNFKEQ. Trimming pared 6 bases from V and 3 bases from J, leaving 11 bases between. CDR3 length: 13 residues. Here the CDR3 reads CASRLDLDYGYTF. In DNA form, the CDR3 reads TGTGCCAGCAGGCTCGACTTGGACTATGGCTACACCTTC.

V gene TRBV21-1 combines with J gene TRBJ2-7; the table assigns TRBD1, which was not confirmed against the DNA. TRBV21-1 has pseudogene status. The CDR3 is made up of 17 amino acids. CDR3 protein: CASSKARRTGPLYEQYF. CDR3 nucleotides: TGTGCCAGCAGCAAAGCGAGGAGGACAGGGCCCCTTTACGAGCAGTACTTC.

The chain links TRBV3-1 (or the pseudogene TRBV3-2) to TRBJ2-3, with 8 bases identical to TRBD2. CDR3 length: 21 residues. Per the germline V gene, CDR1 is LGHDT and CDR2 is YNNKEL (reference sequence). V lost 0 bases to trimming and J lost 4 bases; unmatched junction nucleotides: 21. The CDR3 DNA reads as TGTGCCAGCAGCCAAGATCTATACAGCCCGTCGATTGGACTAGCCCCAGATACGCAGTATTTT. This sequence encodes CASSQDLYSPSIGLAPDTQYF.

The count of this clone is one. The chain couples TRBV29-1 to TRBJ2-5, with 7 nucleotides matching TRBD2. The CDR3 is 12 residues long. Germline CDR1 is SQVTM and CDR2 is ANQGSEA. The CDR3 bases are TGCGCCTCCGGGGGGAGGGACGAGACCCAGTACTTC. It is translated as CASGGRDETQYF.